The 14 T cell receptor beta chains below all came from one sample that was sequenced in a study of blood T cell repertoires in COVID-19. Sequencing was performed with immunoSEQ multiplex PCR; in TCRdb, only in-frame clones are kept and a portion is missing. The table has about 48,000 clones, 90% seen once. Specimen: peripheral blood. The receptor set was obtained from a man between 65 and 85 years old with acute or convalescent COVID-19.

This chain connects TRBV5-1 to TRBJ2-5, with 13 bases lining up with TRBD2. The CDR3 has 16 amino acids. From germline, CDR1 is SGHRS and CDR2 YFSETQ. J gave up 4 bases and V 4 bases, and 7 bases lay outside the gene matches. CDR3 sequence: CASSPGLAGMGETQYF. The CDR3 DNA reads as TGCGCCAGCAGCCCGGGACTAGCGGGGATGGGAGAGACCCAGTACTTC.

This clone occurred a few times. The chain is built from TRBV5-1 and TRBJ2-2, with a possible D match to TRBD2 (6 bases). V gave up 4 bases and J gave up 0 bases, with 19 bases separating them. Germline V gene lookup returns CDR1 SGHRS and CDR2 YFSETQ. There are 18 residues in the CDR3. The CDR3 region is CASSPGSMGGPNTGELFF. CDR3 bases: TGCGCCAGCAGCCCTGGCAGTATGGGGGGACCGAACACCGGGGAGCTGTTTTTT.

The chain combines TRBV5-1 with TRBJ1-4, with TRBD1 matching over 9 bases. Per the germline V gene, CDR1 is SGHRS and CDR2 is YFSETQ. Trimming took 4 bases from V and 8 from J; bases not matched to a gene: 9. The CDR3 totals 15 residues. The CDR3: CASSPRTGVGEKLFF. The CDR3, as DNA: TGCGCCAGCAGCCCGCGGACAGGGGTGGGAGAAAAACTGTTTTTT.

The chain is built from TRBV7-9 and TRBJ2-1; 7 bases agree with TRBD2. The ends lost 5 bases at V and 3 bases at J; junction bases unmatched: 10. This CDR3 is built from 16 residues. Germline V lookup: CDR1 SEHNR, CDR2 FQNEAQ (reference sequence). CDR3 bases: TGTGCCAGCAGCACACCGGGACTACCGAACTACAATGAGCAGTTCTTC. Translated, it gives CASSTPGLPNYNEQFF.

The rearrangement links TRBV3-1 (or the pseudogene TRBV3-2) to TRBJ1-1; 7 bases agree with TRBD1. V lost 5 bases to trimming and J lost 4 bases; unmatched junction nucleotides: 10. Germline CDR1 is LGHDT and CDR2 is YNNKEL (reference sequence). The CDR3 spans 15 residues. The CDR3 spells CASSARQGSVTEAFF. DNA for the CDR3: TGTGCCAGCAGCGCTCGACAGGGCAGCGTCACTGAAGCTTTCTTT.

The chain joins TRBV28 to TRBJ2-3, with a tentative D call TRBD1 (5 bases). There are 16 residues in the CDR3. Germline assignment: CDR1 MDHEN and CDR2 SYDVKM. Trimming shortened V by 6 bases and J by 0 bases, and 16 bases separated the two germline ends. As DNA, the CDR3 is TGTGCCAGCAGCGGAACAGGTTCGGCTAGCACAGATACGCAGTATTTT. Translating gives CASSGTGSASTDTQYF.

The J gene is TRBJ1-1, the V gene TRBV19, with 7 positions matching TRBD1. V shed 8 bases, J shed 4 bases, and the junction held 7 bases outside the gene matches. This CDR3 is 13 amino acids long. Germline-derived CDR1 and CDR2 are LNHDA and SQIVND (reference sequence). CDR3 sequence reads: CASGIGGATEAFF. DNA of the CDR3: TGTGCCAGTGGAATAGGGGGCGCCACTGAAGCTTTCTTT.

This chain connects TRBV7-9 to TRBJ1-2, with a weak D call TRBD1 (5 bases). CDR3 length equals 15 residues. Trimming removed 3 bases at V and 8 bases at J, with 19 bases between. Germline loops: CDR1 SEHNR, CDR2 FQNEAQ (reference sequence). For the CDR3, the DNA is TGTGCCAGCAGCTTGGGGGGTCAGGCCGGGAGAGGCTACACCTTC. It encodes CASSLGGQAGRGYTF.

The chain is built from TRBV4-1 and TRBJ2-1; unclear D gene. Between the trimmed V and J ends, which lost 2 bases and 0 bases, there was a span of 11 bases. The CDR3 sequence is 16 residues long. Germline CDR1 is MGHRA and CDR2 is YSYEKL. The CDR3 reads CASSQPNGGSYNEQFF. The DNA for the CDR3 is TGCGCCAGCAGCCAACCCAACGGTGGCTCCTACAATGAGCAGTTCTTC.

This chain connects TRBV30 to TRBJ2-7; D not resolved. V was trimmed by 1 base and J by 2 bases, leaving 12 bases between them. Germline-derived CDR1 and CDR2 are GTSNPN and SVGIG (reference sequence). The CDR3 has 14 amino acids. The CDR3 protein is CAWSGLENTYEQYF. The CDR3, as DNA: TGTGCCTGGAGTGGATTGGAGAACACCTACGAGCAGTACTTC.

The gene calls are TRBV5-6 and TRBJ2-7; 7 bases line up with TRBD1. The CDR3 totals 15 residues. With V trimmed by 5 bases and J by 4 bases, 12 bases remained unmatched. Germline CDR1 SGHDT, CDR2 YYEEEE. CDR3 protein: CASSDLQGIAYEQYF. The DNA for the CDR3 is TGTGCCAGCAGTGACTTACAGGGGATTGCGTACGAGCAGTACTTC.

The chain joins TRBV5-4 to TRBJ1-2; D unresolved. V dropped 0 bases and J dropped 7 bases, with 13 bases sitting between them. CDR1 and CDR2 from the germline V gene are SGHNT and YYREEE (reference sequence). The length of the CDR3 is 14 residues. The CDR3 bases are TGTGCCAGCAGCTTGGACGGGGTTGCTAGTGGCTACACCTTC. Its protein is CASSLDGVASGYTF.

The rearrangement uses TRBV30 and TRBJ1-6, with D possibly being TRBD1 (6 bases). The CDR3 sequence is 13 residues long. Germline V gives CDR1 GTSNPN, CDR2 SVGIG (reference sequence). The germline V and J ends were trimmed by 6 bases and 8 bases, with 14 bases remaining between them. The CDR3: CACLGGQYSPLHF. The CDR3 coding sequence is TGTGCCTGTCTCGGGGGGCAATATTCACCCCTCCACTTT.

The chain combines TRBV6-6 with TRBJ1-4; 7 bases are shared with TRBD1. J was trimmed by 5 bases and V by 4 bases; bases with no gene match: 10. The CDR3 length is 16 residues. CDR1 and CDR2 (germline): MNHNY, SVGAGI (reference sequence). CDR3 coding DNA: TGTGCCAGCAGTTCCCACTCGGGACAGAAGAATGAAAAACTGTTTTTT. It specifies CASSSHSGQKNEKLFF.